The 16 T cell receptor beta chains below come from one sample, sequenced in a study of blood T cell repertoires in COVID-19. Sequencing used immunoSEQ multiplex PCR; TCRdb keeps in-frame clones, though not all of them. This repertoire shows about 210,000 clones, approximately 80% found once; its top ten account for around 9%. Sequenced: PBMCs or T cells enriched from blood (not recorded which). The receptors derive from a man aged 40-50 years who had recovered from COVID-19.

The gene calls are TRBV7-2 and TRBJ2-2; possible D gene TRBD2, 5 bases. CDR1 is SGHTA and CDR2 is FQGNSA in the germline V gene. Trimming left V 5 bases short and J 3 bases short, with 10 bases between. CDR3 length: 14 amino acids. The CDR3 DNA sequence: TGTGCCAGCAGCCCAAGGCGGGACACCGGGGAGCTGTTTTTT. Translation: CASSPRRDTGELFF. Based on the CDR3 plus reference TRBV7-2 and TRBJ2-2, the full variable domain is GAGVSQSPSNKVTEKGKDVELRCDPISGHTALYWYRQSLGQGLEFLIYFQGNSAPDKSGLPSDRFSAERTGGSVSTLTIQRTQQEDSAVYLCASSPRRDTGELFFGEGSRLTVL.

This rearrangement joins TRBV19 to TRBJ1-1; D remains unclear. Germline loops: CDR1 LNHDA, CDR2 SQIVND (reference sequence). V lost 1 base and J 1 base, leaving 7 bases between the germline ends. The CDR3 runs to 14 residues. Here the CDR3 reads CASSIATANTEAFF. CDR3 nucleotide sequence: TGTGCCAGTAGTATAGCAACAGCGAACACTGAAGCTTTCTTT.

The V and J genes are TRBV27 and TRBJ2-7; the match to TRBD1 covers 7 bases. This CDR3 comprises 14 residues. Losses at the gene ends were 8 bases for V and 0 bases for J; bases not matched to a gene: 7. The germline V gene has CDR1 MNHEY and CDR2 SMNVEV (reference sequence). For the CDR3, the DNA is TGTGCCAGCGCAAACCGGGACAGCTCCTACGAGCAGTACTTC. Its protein is CASANRDSSYEQYF.

The V and J genes are TRBV11-2 and TRBJ2-7; D might be TRBD1 (5 bases). CDR3 length: 13 residues. V was pared by 5 bases and J by 0 bases, with 8 bases between. Germline lookup yields CDR1 SGHAT and CDR2 FQNNGV. The CDR3 nucleotides read TGTGCCAGCAGCGGGGCAACCTCCTACGAGCAGTACTTC. It encodes CASSGATSYEQYF.

This clone has just a few counts. The V gene is TRBV7-9, the J gene TRBJ1-3, with D uncertain. V lost 5 bases and J lost 1, with 3 bases in between. Germline CDR1 and CDR2: SEHNR and FQNEAQ (reference sequence). This CDR3 has 12 residues. CDR3 coding DNA: TGTGCCAGCAGCATATCTGGAAACACCATATATTTT. Its protein is CASSISGNTIYF.

The chain joins TRBV10-3 to TRBJ2-5; no firm D call. The CDR3 sequence is 14 residues long. CDR1 is ENHRY, CDR2 SYGVKD, per germline. V shed 3 bases and J shed 4 bases, with 12 bases lying between them. This CDR3 is CAISERQVGETQYF. CDR3 DNA: TGTGCCATCAGTGAAAGGCAGGTGGGAGAGACCCAGTACTTC.

CDR3 sequence: CASSFAPLKEDTEAFF. CDR3 DNA: TGCGCCAGCAGCTTCGCACCTCTTAAGGAGGACACTGAAGCTTTCTTT. This chain connects TRBV5-1 to TRBJ1-1; D not certain. Germline loops: CDR1 SGHRS, CDR2 YFSETQ. V was cut by 2 bases and J by 3 bases, with 17 bases left in between. This CDR3 region has 16 residues.

V and J are TRBV9 and TRBJ2-2; 11 nucleotides align to TRBD1. This CDR3 has 16 amino acids. V lost 2 bases to trimming and J lost 5 bases; unmatched junction nucleotides: 5. Germline CDR1 SGDLS, CDR2 YYNGEE. The chain's CDR3 is CASSVGTGGDTGELFF. As DNA, the CDR3 is TGTGCCAGCAGCGTGGGGACAGGGGGTGATACCGGGGAGCTGTTTTTT.

Comments on this clone: This sample also contains other DNA sequences that code for the same CDR3. The rearrangement uses TRBV7-2 and TRBJ1-5; D may be TRBD1 (5 bases). The CDR3 is made up of 14 amino acids. V lost 1 base, J lost 1 base, and 5 bases lay in between. Germline-derived CDR1 and CDR2 are SGHTA and FQGNSA. The CDR3 reads CASSLGTSNQPQHF. The CDR3 DNA reads TGTGCCAGCAGCTTAGGGACAAGCAATCAGCCCCAGCATTTT.

The chain links TRBV12-3 or TRBV12-4 to TRBJ2-1; 7 bases match TRBD1. This CDR3 comprises 13 residues. Losses at the gene ends were 9 bases for V and 5 bases for J; bases not matched to a gene: 7. The CDR3 here is CASSRQGNNEQFF. The CDR3 nucleotides read TGTGCCAGTTCGAGACAGGGCAACAATGAGCAGTTCTTC.

This sequence joins TRBV5-1 and TRBJ1-4; TRBD1 matches 7 bases. V lost 2 bases and J lost 3; bases outside the gene matches: 7. The CDR3 extends over 16 amino acids. Germline V gene data show CDR1 as SGHRS and CDR2 as YFSETQ. In DNA form, the CDR3 reads TGCGCCAGCAGCTTAATCCAGGGGGGAGCTAATGAAAAACTGTTTTTT. Protein sequence: CASSLIQGGANEKLFF. The full variable domain, completed using reference TRBV5-1 and TRBJ1-4, is KAGVTQTPRYLIKTRGQQVTLSCSPISGHRSVSWYQQTPGQGLQFLFEYFSETQRNKGNFPGRFSGRQFSNSRSEMNVSTLELGDSALYLCASSLIQGGANEKLFFGSGTQLSVL.

This clone occurred a few times. This chain connects TRBV19 to TRBJ1-2; D is ambiguous. Germline CDR1 reads LNHDA; CDR2 reads SQIVND (reference sequence). V gave up 3 bases and J gave up 5 bases, with 10 bases separating them. This CDR3 has 13 residues. This chain's CDR3 is CASSIRRLYGYTF. The CDR3 DNA sequence: TGTGCCAGTAGTATCCGCAGACTTTATGGCTACACCTTC. Using reference TRBV19 and TRBJ1-2 for the parts outside the CDR3, the full variable domain is DGGITQSPKYLFRKEGQNVTLSCEQNLNHDAMYWYRQDPGQGLRLIYYSQIVNDFQKGDIAEGYSVSREKKESFPLTVTSAQKNPTAFYLCASSIRRLYGYTFGSGTRLTVV.

The chain uses TRBV2 and TRBJ2-3; 10 bases line up with TRBD2. The CDR3 runs 15 residues. Per the germline V gene, CDR1 is SNHLY and CDR2 is FYNNEI. With V trimmed by 3 bases and J by 5 bases, 5 bases remained unmatched. CDR3 nucleotides: TGTGCCAGCAGTGAGGGACTAGCGATGGTAGATACGCAGTATTTT. Amino acid sequence: CASSEGLAMVDTQYF.

This chain joins TRBV25-1 and TRBJ1-4; TRBD1 might be the D (5 bases). The length of the CDR3 is 14 residues. Germline V gene lookup returns CDR1 MGHDK and CDR2 SYGVNS. V lost 3 bases and J lost 5, with 10 bases in between. The CDR3 protein is CASSEGRLNEKLFF. The CDR3 DNA is TGTGCCAGCAGTGAGGGGCGGCTCAATGAAAAACTGTTTTTT.

For the CDR3, the DNA is TGCGCCAGCAGCCACGGTCGACAGGGGAGAAATGAGCAGTTCTTC. Its translation is CASSHGRQGRNEQFF. The gene calls are TRBV5-1 and TRBJ2-1, with 8 bases that match TRBD1. The CDR3 has 15 residues. Trimming cost V 4 bases and J 7 bases; bases outside gene matches: 10. The V gene's germline CDR1 is SGHRS and CDR2 YFSETQ.

This sequence joins TRBV2 and TRBJ1-6, with TRBD1 as a possible D gene (5 bases). With 4 bases removed from V and 8 bases from J, the gap between germline ends came to 18 bases. Looked up from germline, CDR1 is SNHLY and CDR2 is FYNNEI. This CDR3 spans 16 amino acids. The CDR3 region is CASSGPGKGWDSPLHF. Here the CDR3 DNA reads TGTGCCAGCAGTGGCCCAGGGAAGGGGTGGGATTCACCCCTCCACTTT.